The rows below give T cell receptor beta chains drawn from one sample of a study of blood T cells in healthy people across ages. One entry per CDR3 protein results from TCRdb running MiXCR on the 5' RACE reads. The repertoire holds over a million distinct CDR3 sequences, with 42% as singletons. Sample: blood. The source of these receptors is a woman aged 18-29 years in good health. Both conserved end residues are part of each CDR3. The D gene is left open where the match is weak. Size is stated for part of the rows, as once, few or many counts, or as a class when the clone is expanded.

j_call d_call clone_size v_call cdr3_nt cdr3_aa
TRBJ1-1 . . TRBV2 TGTGCCAGCACGCCGGACCCGGGCACTGAAGCTTTCTTT CASTPDPGTEAFF
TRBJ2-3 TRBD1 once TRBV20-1 TGCAGTGCTAGAGTCGACAGGGGGACAGATACGCAGTATTTT CSARVDRGTDTQYF
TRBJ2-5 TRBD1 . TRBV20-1 TGCAGTGCTAGACCCCCCGGGACAGAGCAAGAGACCCAGTACTTC CSARPPGTEQETQYF
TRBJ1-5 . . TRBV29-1 TGCAGCGTTGACCTAGGGCAAGGTCAGCCCCAGCATTTT CSVDLGQGQPQHF
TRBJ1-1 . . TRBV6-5 TGTGCCAGCAGTGGGGCCTTGTTGAACACTGAAGCTTTCTTT CASSGALLNTEAFF
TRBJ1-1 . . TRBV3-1 TGTGCCAGCAGACTCGGCGGGGCGAGGGACACTGAAGCTTTCTTT CASRLGGARDTEAFF
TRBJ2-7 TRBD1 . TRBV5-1 TGCGCCAGCAGCTTCCCGGGACAGGGTGACGAGCAGTACTTC CASSFPGQGDEQYF
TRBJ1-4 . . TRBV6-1 TGTGCCAGCAGTGACCCGAGGGGTCTCCAGGTGTTTTTT CASSDPRGLQVFF
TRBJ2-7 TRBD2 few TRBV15 TGTGCCACCAGCAGACGAGGGACTAGAGTTAACTCCTACGAGCAGTACTTC CATSRRGTRVNSYEQYF
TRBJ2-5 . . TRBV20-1 TGCAGTGCCTACGCCGGGAACCAAGAGACCCAGTACTTC CSAYAGNQETQYF
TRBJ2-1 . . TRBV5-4 TGTGCCAGCAGCTTGGGGGAGGAGGTTCAGTTCTTC CASSLGEEVQFF
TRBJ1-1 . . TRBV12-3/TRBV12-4 TGTGCCAGCTCACCCTACCTTGGGGCTGAGAGTGTAGCTTTCTTT CASSPYLGAESVAFF
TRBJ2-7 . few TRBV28 TGTGCCAGCAGTCCCAAGGAGGGCGAGGGATCCCTTTACGAGCAGTACTTC CASSPKEGEGSLYEQYF
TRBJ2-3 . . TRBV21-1 TGTGCCAGCAGCCTACATGAGGCAGATACGCAGTATTTT CASSLHEADTQYF
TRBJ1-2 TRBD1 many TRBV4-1 TGCGCCAGCAGCCAAGGGGGACAGGGGTCCTCTAACTATGGCTACACCTTC CASSQGGQGSSNYGYTF
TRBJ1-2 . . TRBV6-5 TGTGCCAGCAGTTCGACCGACTCCTACTATGGCTACACCTTC CASSSTDSYYGYTF
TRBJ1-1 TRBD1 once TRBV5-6 TGTGCCAGCAGCCCTCGACAGGGGACCCCCTACACTGAAGCTTTCTTT CASSPRQGTPYTEAFF
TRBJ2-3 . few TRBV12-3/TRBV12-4 TGTGCCAGCTGGCTCTGGGGCGTCACAGATACGCAGTATTTT CASWLWGVTDTQYF
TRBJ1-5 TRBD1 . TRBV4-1 TGCGCCAGCAGCCTACAAGCGACAGGGGCGGGCAATCAGCCCCAGCATTTT CASSLQATGAGNQPQHF
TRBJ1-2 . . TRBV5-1 TGCGCCAGCAGCCCCCAAGGGGCAGAAGGGGACTATGGCTACACCTTC CASSPQGAEGDYGYTF
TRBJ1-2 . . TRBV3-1 TGTGCCAGCAGCCAAGCCGGGCTCAGGGGCTACACCTTC CASSQAGLRGYTF
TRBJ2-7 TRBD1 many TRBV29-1 TGCAGCGTTGTCGGACAGGGTCTCAACGAGCAGTACTTC CSVVGQGLNEQYF
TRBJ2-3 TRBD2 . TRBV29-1 TGCAGCGTCTCAGGACTAGCGGGAGGTTCTGCTACGCAGTATTTT CSVSGLAGGSATQYF
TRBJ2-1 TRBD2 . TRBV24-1 TGTGCCACCAGTGGGGGCCCGAGACTAGCGGGAGAATATGAATGGGCCTACAATGAGCAGTTCTTC CATSGGPRLAGEYEWAYNEQFF
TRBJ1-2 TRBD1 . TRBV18 TGTGCCAGCTCAACCTCAACCCTCTCAGGGGGGTTTGACTATGGCTACACCTTC CASSTSTLSGGFDYGYTF
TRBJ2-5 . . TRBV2 TGTGCCGGCAGTGGTTCTAGGGGCGTAAAGACCCAGTACTTC CAGSGSRGVKTQYF
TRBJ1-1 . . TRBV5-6 TGTGCCAGCAGTAGTACAGAACACATGAACACTGAAGCTTTCTTT CASSSTEHMNTEAFF
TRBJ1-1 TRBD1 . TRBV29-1 TGCAGCGTCACCCTGGGACAGGGGGCGTCTGCTTTCTTT CSVTLGQGASAFF
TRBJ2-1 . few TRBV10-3 TGTGCCATCAGTGAGTCAGGAGGGACAGCTCCCTACAATGAGCAGTTCTTC CAISESGGTAPYNEQFF
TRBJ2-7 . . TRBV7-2 TGTGCCAGCAGCTTCCTTTCAGGGGATCGGGAGCAGTACTTC CASSFLSGDREQYF
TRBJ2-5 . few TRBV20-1 TGCAGTGCGGAGGGGGTACCGGAGACCCAGTACTTC CSAEGVPETQYF
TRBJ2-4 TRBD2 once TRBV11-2 TGTGCCAGCAGCTTAACGACTAGCGGTTCGAATGAGCAGTACTTC CASSLTTSGSNEQYF
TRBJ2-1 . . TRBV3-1 TGTGCCAGCAGCCTGAATCCCTTGGGTATCTACAATGAGCAGTTCTTC CASSLNPLGIYNEQFF
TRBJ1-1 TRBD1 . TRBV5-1 TGTGCCAGCAGCGGGACAGGTCCCCGGAACACTGAAGCTTTCTTT CASSGTGPRNTEAFF
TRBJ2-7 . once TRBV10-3 TGTGCCACAACGGACCAATACGAGCAGTACTTC CATTDQYEQYF
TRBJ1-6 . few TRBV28 TGTGCCAGCAGTTTGGGCGACTTTAGGGATTCACCCCTCCACTTT CASSLGDFRDSPLHF
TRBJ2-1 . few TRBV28 TGTGCCAGCGGAGCGAGGGATTACAATGAGCAGTTCTTC CASGARDYNEQFF
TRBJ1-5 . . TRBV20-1 TGCAGTGCATACGACACCACGAATCAGCCCCAGCATTTT CSAYDTTNQPQHF
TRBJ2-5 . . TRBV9 TGTGCCAGCAGGACCACACCTACCAGTGAGCAGTACTTC CASRTTPTSEQYF
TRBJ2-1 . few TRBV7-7 TGTGCCAGCAGCTTATCCCCCAGCGGGAATGAGCAGTTCTTC CASSLSPSGNEQFF
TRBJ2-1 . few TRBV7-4 TGTGCCAGCAGCTCTAGGTTCTTC CASSSRFF
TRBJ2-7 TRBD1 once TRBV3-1 TGTGCCAGCAGCTCCCCGGGACAGGGGGCGGACGAGCAGTACTTC CASSSPGQGADEQYF
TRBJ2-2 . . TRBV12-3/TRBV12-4 TGTGCCAGTAACAGGGCGGCGAACACCGGGGAGCTGTTTTTT CASNRAANTGELFF
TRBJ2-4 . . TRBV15 TGTGCCACCAGCAGGAGGGCCGGCATTCAGTACTTC CATSRRAGIQYF
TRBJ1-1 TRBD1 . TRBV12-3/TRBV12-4 TGTGCCAGCACTTTCCGCCAGGGGGCAAGGACTGAAGCTTTCTTT CASTFRQGARTEAFF
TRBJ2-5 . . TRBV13 TGTGCCAGCAGCTACGGGAGTCGGGAAGAGACCCAGTACTTC CASSYGSREETQYF
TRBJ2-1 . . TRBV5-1 TGCGCCAGCAAAGCGTCAGCGACCCCCTACAATGAGCAGTTCTTC CASKASATPYNEQFF
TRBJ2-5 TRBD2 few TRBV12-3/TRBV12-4 TGTGCCAGCAGTTTAGGGGGTAGCGGGCCTCAAGAGACCCAGTACTTC CASSLGGSGPQETQYF
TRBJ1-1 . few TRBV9 TGTGCCAGCAGCGTAGTGGACACTGAAGCTTTCTTT CASSVVDTEAFF
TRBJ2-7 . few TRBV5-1 TGCGCCAGCAGCCGGACAGACCGCTCCTACGAGCAGTACTTC CASSRTDRSYEQYF